Following are 5 T cell receptor beta chains from one sample sequenced in a study of pediatric ulcerative colitis (dated by TCRdb to between 2018 and 2021). The method was the immunoSEQ multiplex PCR assay. Sourced from immuneACCESS, this table was stored by TCRdb with only in-frame sequences that have V and J called. A share of the clones is absent; for the studies checked, an unresolved V gene accounts for under half, and the remainder has no known explanation. The sample has roughly 60,000 clones on record, approximately 87% of them singletons. The top ten clones comprise around 1.5% of the sample. Sequenced material: blood. Receptor source: a boy under 18 who was a control in a study of pediatric ulcerative colitis.

The V gene is TRBV6-5, the J gene TRBJ1-3; no clear D gene. V shed 6 bases and J shed 0 bases, with 12 bases lying between them. The CDR3 length is 15 residues. Germline V gene lookup returns CDR1 MNHEY and CDR2 SVGAGI. The CDR3 sequence: CASSPDVGSGNTIYF. CDR3 nucleotides: TGTGCCAGCAGCCCCGACGTGGGCTCTGGAAACACCATATATTTT.

The J gene is TRBJ1-6, the V gene TRBV5-4; tentatively, D is TRBD1 (6 bases). Trimming left V 3 bases short and J 6 bases short, with 10 bases between. The CDR3 contains 14 residues. Per germline, CDR1 SGHNT and CDR2 YYREEE (reference sequence). DNA of the CDR3: TGTGCCAGCAGCTCGGACAGATTTAATTCACCCCTCCACTTT. This codes for CASSSDRFNSPLHF.

DNA of the CDR3: TGTGCCAGTAGTATAGATCACAACCTTAACTATGGCTACACCTTC. Protein: CASSIDHNLNYGYTF. This chain uses TRBV19 with TRBJ1-2; D uncertain. Trimming pared 0 bases from V and 1 base from J, leaving 9 bases between. There are 15 residues in the CDR3. CDR1 and CDR2 (germline): LNHDA, SQIVND (reference sequence).

The chain joins TRBV25-1 to TRBJ1-1; D uncertain. CDR3 length: 13 residues. In germline, CDR1 is MGHDK, CDR2 SYGVNS. Trimming left V 0 bases short and J 3 bases short, with 5 bases between. The CDR3 here is CASSEYGYTEAFF. The CDR3 DNA reads TGTGCCAGCAGTGAATACGGGTACACTGAAGCTTTCTTT.

The chain joins TRBV18 to TRBJ2-3, with no clear D. The CDR3 extends over 12 amino acids. V shed 3 bases and J shed 4 bases, with 5 bases lying between them. Per the germline V gene, CDR1 is KGHSH and CDR2 is LQKENI. The chain's CDR3 is CASSPISDTQYF. The CDR3 bases are TGTGCCAGCTCACCTATCTCAGATACGCAGTATTTT.